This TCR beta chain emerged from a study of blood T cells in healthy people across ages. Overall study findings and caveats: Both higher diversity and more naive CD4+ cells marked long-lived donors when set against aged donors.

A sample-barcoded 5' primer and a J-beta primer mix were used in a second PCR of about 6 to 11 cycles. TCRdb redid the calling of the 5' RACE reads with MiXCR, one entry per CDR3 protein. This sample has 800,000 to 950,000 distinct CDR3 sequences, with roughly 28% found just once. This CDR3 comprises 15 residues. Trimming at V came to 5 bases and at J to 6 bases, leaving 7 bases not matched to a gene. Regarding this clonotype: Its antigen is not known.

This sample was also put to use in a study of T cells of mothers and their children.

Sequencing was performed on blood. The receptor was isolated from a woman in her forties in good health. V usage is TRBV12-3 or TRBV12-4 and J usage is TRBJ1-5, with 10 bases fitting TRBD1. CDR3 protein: CASSPPGQGRQPQHF. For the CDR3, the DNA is TGTGCCAGCAGTCCACCGGGACAGGGGCGTCAGCCCCAGCATTTT.